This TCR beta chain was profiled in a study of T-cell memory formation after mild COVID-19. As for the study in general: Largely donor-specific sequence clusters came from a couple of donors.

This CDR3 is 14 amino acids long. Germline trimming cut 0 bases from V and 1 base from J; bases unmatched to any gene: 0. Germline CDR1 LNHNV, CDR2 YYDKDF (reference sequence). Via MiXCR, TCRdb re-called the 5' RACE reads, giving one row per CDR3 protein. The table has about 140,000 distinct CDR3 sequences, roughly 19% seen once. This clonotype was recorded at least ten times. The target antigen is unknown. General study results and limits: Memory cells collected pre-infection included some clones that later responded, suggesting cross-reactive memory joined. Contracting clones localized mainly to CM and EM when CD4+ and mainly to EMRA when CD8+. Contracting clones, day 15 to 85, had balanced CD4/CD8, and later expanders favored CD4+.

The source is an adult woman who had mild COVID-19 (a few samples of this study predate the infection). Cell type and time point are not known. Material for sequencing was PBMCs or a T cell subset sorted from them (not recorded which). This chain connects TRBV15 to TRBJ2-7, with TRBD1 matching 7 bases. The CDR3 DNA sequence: TGTGCCACCAGCAGAGACAGGGGGTCCTACGAGCAGTACTTC. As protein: CATSRDRGSYEQYF.